This TCR beta chain is from a study of T cells in localized non-small cell lung cancer. Germline V gene sequence: CDR1 MNHEY, CDR2 SVGAGI. This CDR3 contains 13 residues. With 5 bases removed from V and 6 bases from J, the gap between germline ends came to 13 bases. Measured with immunoSEQ multiplex PCR; TCRdb has only the in-frame clones, and not every one. The profile shows roughly 15,000 clones, around 83% of them singletons. Study observations and caveats: Tumor samples were not multi-region, leaving intratumor heterogeneity unexcluded. An association was observed between higher blood T cell density and longer overall survival. Of the tissues analyzed, uninvolved adjacent lung showed maximal T cell clonality, greater than tumor.

Turning to this clone: Antigen specificity is unknown.

The source material was peripheral blood, sampled before any cancer treatment. The clonotype comes from a female donor over 55 with stage I squamous cell lung carcinoma. The rearrangement links TRBV6-5 to TRBJ1-1; possible D gene TRBD1, 5 bases. CDR3 amino acids: CASSEPGLAEAFF. CDR3 nucleotide sequence: TGTGCCAGCAGTGAACCAGGGTTGGCTGAAGCTTTCTTT.